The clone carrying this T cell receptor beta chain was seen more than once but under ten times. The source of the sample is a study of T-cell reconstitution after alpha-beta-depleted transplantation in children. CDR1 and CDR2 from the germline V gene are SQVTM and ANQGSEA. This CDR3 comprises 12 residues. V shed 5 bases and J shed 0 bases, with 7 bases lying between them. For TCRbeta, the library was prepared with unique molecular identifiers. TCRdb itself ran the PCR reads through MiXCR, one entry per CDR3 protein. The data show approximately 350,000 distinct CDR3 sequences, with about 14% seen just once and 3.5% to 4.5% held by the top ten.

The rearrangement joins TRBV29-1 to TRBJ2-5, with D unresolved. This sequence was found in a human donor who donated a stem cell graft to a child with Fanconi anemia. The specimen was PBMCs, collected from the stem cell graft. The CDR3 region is CSVSTHQETQYF. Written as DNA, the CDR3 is TGCAGCGTTAGTACCCACCAAGAGACCCAGTACTTC.